Below, 16 T cell receptor beta chains from the same sample are listed, as sequenced in a study of blood T cell repertoires in COVID-19. Profiling relied on immunoSEQ multiplex PCR, and the TCRdb table lists in-frame clones only, not all of them. This sample has around 100,000 clones; around 88% occur once, and the top ten carry about 3%. Sequencing input: peripheral blood. The receptors were gathered from a human donor in a cohort sampled during active COVID-19.

The V gene is TRBV11-2, the J gene TRBJ2-3; D ambiguous. The germline CDR1 and CDR2 sequences are SGHAT and FQNNGV. The CDR3 covers 13 residues. The V gene lost 2 bases and the J gene lost 7 bases, with 10 bases spanning the gap. CDR3 DNA sequence: TGTGCCAGCAGCTTACTCCGTGTATATACGCAGTATTTT. It codes for CASSLLRVYTQYF.

The chain employs TRBV5-4 and TRBJ1-4; the match to TRBD1 covers 9 bases. The germline gives CDR1 SGHNT, CDR2 YYREEE (reference sequence). The CDR3 extends over 15 amino acids. Trimming cost V 5 bases and J 4 bases; bases outside gene matches: 6. The CDR3 bases are TGTGCCAGCAGTCGAGGACAGGGGATTAATGAAAAACTGTTTTTT. Translated: CASSRGQGINEKLFF.

The chain uses TRBV11-1 and TRBJ1-1, with D possibly TRBD1 on 5 matching bases. The CDR3 covers 16 residues. The V gene lost 3 bases and the J gene lost 0 bases, with 14 bases spanning the gap. Germline V CDR1 and CDR2: SGHAT, FQDESV (reference sequence). The CDR3 here is CASSLVRVPMNTEAFF. The DNA for the CDR3 is TGTGCCAGCAGCTTGGTCAGGGTTCCTATGAACACTGAAGCTTTCTTT.

The rearrangement links TRBV6-5 to TRBJ2-7; 7 positions agree with TRBD1. The length of the CDR3 is 16 residues. Unmatched junction bases numbered 10, after V lost 4 bases and J lost 1 base. The germline gives CDR1 MNHEY, CDR2 SVGAGI. The CDR3 coding sequence is TGTGCCAGCAGTTTCACAACAGGGGAAGGTTCCTACGAGCAGTACTTC. Translation: CASSFTTGEGSYEQYF.

V usage is TRBV4-3 and J usage is TRBJ2-3; the D gene is possibly TRBD1 (5 bases). V was shortened by 0 bases and J by 4 bases, with 14 bases between the two germline ends. The CDR3 spans 16 residues. Germline loops: CDR1 LGHNA, CDR2 YSLEER. CDR3 nucleotide sequence: TGCGCCAGCAGCCAAGATAACCAGGGTAACGCAGATACGCAGTATTTT. Protein: CASSQDNQGNADTQYF.

Many counts were recorded for this clone. The chain joins TRBV10-1 to TRBJ2-1, with 12 bases fitting TRBD1. V was pared by 9 bases and J by 10 bases, with 10 bases of the junction left unmatched. Germline CDR1 is WNHNN and CDR2 is SYGVQD (reference sequence). There are 14 residues in the CDR3. In DNA, the CDR3 is TGCGCCAGTGGGGAGGGACAGGGGGCCAGAGAGCAGTTCTTC. This gives the protein CASGEGQGAREQFF.

The chain carries TRBV2 and TRBJ1-1, with 7 nucleotides matching TRBD1. CDR1 is SNHLY and CDR2 is FYNNEI in the germline V gene. Germline trimming cut 9 bases from V and 0 bases from J; bases unmatched to any gene: 4. The CDR3 is 13 amino acids. CDR3 sequence: CASADRVNTEAFF. CDR3 coding DNA: TGTGCCAGTGCCGACAGGGTGAACACTGAAGCTTTCTTT.

This clone was detected once. The rearrangement joins TRBV30 to TRBJ1-2; possibly TRBD1 for D (6 bases). The V and J ends lost 8 bases and 0 bases respectively, with 19 bases between them. Per the germline V gene, CDR1 is GTSNPN and CDR2 is SVGIG (reference sequence). CDR3 size: 15 residues. Here the CDR3 DNA reads TGTGCCGGACTAGGGGGAATGGTAGCTAACTATGGCTACACCTTC. This codes for CAGLGGMVANYGYTF.

The CDR3 sequence: CASSGQGYTEAFF. DNA of the CDR3: TGTGCCAGCAGCGGACAGGGGTATACTGAAGCTTTCTTT. V is TRBV6-5 and J is TRBJ1-1; 9 bases match TRBD1. V was pared by 6 bases and J by 5 bases, with 4 bases of the junction left unmatched. The CDR3 is made up of 13 amino acids. Germline CDR1 MNHEY, CDR2 SVGAGI.

V gene TRBV9 combines with J gene TRBJ2-2; TRBD1 agrees at 7 bases. There are 15 residues in the CDR3. The V gene's germline CDR1 is SGDLS and CDR2 YYNGEE. J gave up 2 bases and V 3 bases, and 4 bases lay outside the gene matches. The CDR3 bases are TGTGCCAGCAGCGCCGGACAGGTTAACACCGGGGAGCTGTTTTTT. Translating gives CASSAGQVNTGELFF.

V and J are TRBV6-1 and TRBJ1-1; 7 nucleotides align to TRBD1. This CDR3 region has 16 residues. Germline CDR1 reads MNHNS; CDR2 reads SASEGT. The J segment lost 7 bases and the V segment lost 2 bases, leaving 13 bases of the junction unmatched. The CDR3 DNA sequence: TGTGCCAGCAGTGAATCCGAAGGACAGGCGAAATTTGAAGCTTTCTTT. Protein product: CASSESEGQAKFEAFF.

The rearrangement joins TRBV5-4 to TRBJ1-2; weak D call: TRBD1 (6 bases). Per germline, CDR1 SGHNT and CDR2 YYREEE (reference sequence). The CDR3 has 15 residues. V shed 4 bases and J shed 1 base, with 14 bases lying between them. This CDR3 is CASSLQGSGNYGYTF. CDR3 nucleotides: TGTGCCAGCAGCCTGCAGGGGTCTGGTAACTATGGCTACACCTTC.

The CDR3 DNA is TGTGCCAGTATCCCTACGACTAGCGGGAGCCACGGGGAGCTGTTTTTT. This gives the protein CASIPTTSGSHGELFF. J is TRBJ2-2 and V is TRBV19, with 12 bases that match TRBD2. CDR3 length: 16 residues. With V trimmed by 7 bases and J by 7 bases, 10 bases remained unmatched. Germline V gives CDR1 LNHDA, CDR2 SQIVND (reference sequence). Together with reference TRBV19 and TRBJ2-2, the CDR3 gives the full variable domain: DGGITQSPKYLFRKEGQNVTLSCEQNLNHDAMYWYRQDPGQGLRLIYYSQIVNDFQKGDIAEGYSVSREKKESFPLTVTSAQKNPTAFYLCASIPTTSGSHGELFFGEGSRLTVL.

The chain joins TRBV6-5 to TRBJ1-1, with no clear D. The CDR3 length is 13 residues. V shed 8 bases and J shed 0 bases, with 10 bases lying between them. The germline V gene has CDR1 MNHEY and CDR2 SVGAGI. The CDR3 loop reads CASLFSMNTEAFF. The DNA of the CDR3 is TGTGCCAGCTTGTTTAGCATGAACACTGAAGCTTTCTTT.

This rearrangement joins TRBV28 to TRBJ2-3; tentative D call: TRBD1 (5 bases). V lost 6 bases and J 4 bases, leaving 17 bases between the germline ends. Germline assignment: CDR1 MDHEN and CDR2 SYDVKM. This CDR3 is built from 15 residues. In nucleotides, the CDR3 is TGTGCCAGCAGCAGACAGAGAATGGGCCCAGATACGCAGTATTTT. It codes for CASSRQRMGPDTQYF.

The chain links TRBV5-1 to TRBJ2-3; 7 positions agree with TRBD2. CDR3 length equals 16 residues. Germline values: CDR1 SGHRS, CDR2 YFSETQ. V trimming: 1 base; J trimming: 4 bases; junction bases outside the gene matches: 9. This CDR3 reads CASSLSGGRASDTQYF. CDR3 coding DNA: TGCGCCAGCAGCTTGTCGGGGGGACGGGCCTCAGATACGCAGTATTTT.